The 20 T cell receptor beta chains listed next were all sequenced from one sample in a study of shared clonotypes between healthy human individuals. Generated by immunoSEQ multiplex PCR, the TCRdb table keeps only in-frame clones and is missing some. The sample consists of approximately 2.3 million clones, over 90% of them appearing once. What was sequenced was naive CD4+ T cells from PBMCs. This sample's subset: CD45RA+ positively selected. These TCRs come from a man between 18 and 35 years old in good health. Some clones in this sample may be carry-over from other donors' samples.

The CDR3 is CASRTSGRANTGELFF. In nucleotides, the CDR3 is TGTGCCAGCAGGACTAGCGGGAGGGCTAACACCGGGGAGCTGTTTTTT. V gene TRBV2 combines with J gene TRBJ2-2; the match to TRBD2 covers 14 bases. Losses at the gene ends were 6 bases for V and 2 bases for J; bases not matched to a gene: 2. This CDR3 is 16 amino acids long. In germline, CDR1 is SNHLY, CDR2 FYNNEI.

The chain is built from TRBV6-5 and TRBJ2-5; D is undetermined. Trimming cost V 0 bases and J 0 bases, with 5 bases left between them. The germline CDR1 and CDR2 sequences are MNHEY and SVGAGI. CDR3 length equals 14 residues. CDR3 in amino acids: CASSYSVYQETQYF. CDR3 sequence (DNA): TGTGCCAGCAGTTACTCCGTGTACCAAGAGACCCAGTACTTC.

The J gene is TRBJ1-1, the V gene TRBV18, with D hard to call. Germline V gene sequence: CDR1 KGHSH, CDR2 LQKENI. The V gene lost 1 base and the J gene lost 3 bases, with 21 bases spanning the gap. The CDR3 is 18 residues long. The CDR3 bases are TGTGCCAGCTCACCACGAAGGTCGGGCCGGCTTTTGGACACTGAAGCTTTCTTT. Translating it yields CASSPRRSGRLLDTEAFF.

The chain combines TRBV10-3 with TRBJ1-2; D is perhaps TRBD1 (6 bases). The CDR3 is made up of 15 amino acids. Germline V CDR1 and CDR2: ENHRY, SYGVKD. The ends were cut back, 4 bases at V and 5 bases at J, with 17 bases in the middle. The CDR3 is CAISGQQGSLYGYTF. CDR3 DNA sequence: TGTGCCATCAGTGGCCAACAGGGCTCCCTTTATGGCTACACCTTC.

CDR3 nucleotide sequence: TGTGCCAGCAGTTACCGCGGTAGCGGGAGGGCCGATACGCAGTATTTT. Its protein product is CASSYRGSGRADTQYF. The chain carries TRBV6-5 and TRBJ2-3; 11 bases map to TRBD2. CDR1 and CDR2 (germline): MNHEY, SVGAGI. The CDR3 totals 16 residues. V was pared by 2 bases and J by 6 bases, with 7 bases of the junction left unmatched.

The chain couples TRBV6-5 to TRBJ2-7, with D unresolved. The V gene lost 6 bases and the J gene lost 2 bases, with 11 bases spanning the gap. CDR1 is MNHEY, CDR2 SVGAGI, per germline. CDR3 length equals 13 residues. The CDR3 nucleotides read TGTGCCAGCAGAATGACTGTAACCTACGAGCAGTACTTC. It translates to CASRMTVTYEQYF.

The V gene is TRBV18, the J gene TRBJ2-1; 9 bases are a match to TRBD1. Trimming removed 6 bases from V and 7 bases from J; junction bases left unmatched: 4. In germline, CDR1 is KGHSH, CDR2 LQKENI. This CDR3 contains 13 residues. The CDR3 spells CASSAGQGNEQFF. In nucleotides, the CDR3 is TGTGCCAGCTCCGCGGGACAGGGTAATGAGCAGTTCTTC.

The chain joins TRBV7-8 to TRBJ1-6, with 7 bases identical to TRBD1. V gave up 0 bases and J gave up 11 bases; unmatched junction bases: 4. CDR3 size: 14 residues. The germline gives CDR1 SGHVS, CDR2 FQNEAQ. Here the CDR3 reads CASSLARGGTPLHF. CDR3 DNA sequence: TGTGCCAGCAGCTTAGCCAGGGGGGGAACACCCCTCCACTTT.

The J gene is TRBJ2-7, the V gene TRBV7-8; D call uncertain. The CDR3 is made up of 14 amino acids. V was trimmed by 7 bases and J by 3 bases, leaving 16 bases between them. Germline V lookup: CDR1 SGHVS, CDR2 FQNEAQ. CDR3 in amino acids: CASTFYRHHYEQYF. The CDR3 DNA reads as TGTGCCAGCACCTTCTACAGACACCACTACGAGCAGTACTTC.

The chain uses TRBV28 and TRBJ2-7; 7 bases line up with TRBD2. Germline CDR1 reads MDHEN; CDR2 reads SYDVKM. This CDR3 has 14 amino acids. V dropped 5 bases and J dropped 3; count of bases not matched to a gene: 7. CDR3 amino acids: CASSKSGTNYEQYF. CDR3 sequence (DNA): TGTGCCAGCAGTAAGTCCGGGACTAACTACGAGCAGTACTTC.

The chain uses TRBV28 and TRBJ1-2, with D hard to call. The germline V and J ends were trimmed by 6 bases and 5 bases, with 25 bases remaining between them. The CDR3 runs to 17 residues. The germline CDR1 and CDR2 sequences are MDHEN and SYDVKM. CDR3 amino acids: CASSGPGEPGPQYGYTF. In DNA, the CDR3 is TGTGCCAGCAGCGGACCCGGGGAGCCTGGACCGCAATATGGCTACACCTTC.

The J gene is TRBJ1-5, the V gene TRBV28; 8 bases are a match to TRBD1. The ends lost 6 bases at V and 5 bases at J; junction bases unmatched: 12. This CDR3 region has 16 residues. The germline V gene encodes CDR1 MDHEN and CDR2 SYDVKM. The CDR3 bases are TGTGCCAGCAGGCGACCAACAGGGGGAGTCGATCAGCCCCAGCATTTT. This codes for CASRRPTGGVDQPQHF.

The CDR3 here is CASSPQAGPRSGNTIYF. Here the CDR3 DNA reads TGTGCCAGCAGTCCCCAGGCGGGGCCCCGCTCTGGAAACACCATATATTTT. The rearrangement joins TRBV27 to TRBJ1-3; tentatively, D is TRBD1 (5 bases). This CDR3 has 17 residues. V was shortened by 5 bases and J by 0 bases, with 17 bases between the two germline ends. Germline CDR1 is MNHEY and CDR2 is SMNVEV (reference sequence).

This clone was counted once. The chain uses TRBV7-3 and TRBJ2-3; the match to TRBD2 covers 12 bases. CDR1 SGHTA and CDR2 FQGTGA come from the germline V gene. This CDR3 contains 15 residues. Trimming removed 5 bases from V and 7 bases from J; junction bases left unmatched: 7. Here the CDR3 DNA reads TGTGCCAGCAGCCCTAGACTAGCGGGAGTAAATACGCAGTATTTT. Protein sequence: CASSPRLAGVNTQYF. The full variable domain, in which reference TRBV7-3 and TRBJ2-3 provide the parts outside the CDR3, is GAGVSQTPSNKVTEKGKYVELRCDPISGHTALYWYRQSLGQGPEFLIYFQGTGAADDSGLPNDRFFAVRPEGSVSTLKIQRTERGDSAVYLCASSPRLAGVNTQYFGPGTRLTVL.

The V and J genes are TRBV11-2 and TRBJ2-1; 8 positions agree with TRBD1. Germline V gene sequence: CDR1 SGHAT, CDR2 FQNNGV. The V and J ends lost 5 bases and 3 bases, in that order; junction bases with no gene match: 6. The CDR3 has 15 residues. The CDR3 reads CASSIQGVSYNEQFF. In DNA form, the CDR3 reads TGTGCCAGCAGCATACAGGGGGTTAGCTACAATGAGCAGTTCTTC.

The chain links TRBV11-2 to TRBJ1-1, with a tentative D call TRBD1 (6 bases). Germline CDR1 and CDR2: SGHAT and FQNNGV. The V gene lost 3 bases and the J gene lost 1 base, with 9 bases spanning the gap. The CDR3 loop spans 14 amino acids. DNA for the CDR3: TGTGCCAGCAGCTTCCGGACAGAGAACACTGAAGCTTTCTTT. Amino acid sequence: CASSFRTENTEAFF. Based on the CDR3 plus reference TRBV11-2 and TRBJ1-1, the full variable domain is EAGVAQSPRYKIIEKRQSVAFWCNPISGHATLYWYQQILGQGPKLLIQFQNNGVVDDSQLPKDRFSAERLKGVDSTLKIQPAKLEDSAVYLCASSFRTENTEAFFGQGTRLTVV.

The chain has TRBV18 and TRBJ2-1; 9 positions agree with TRBD2. The CDR3 totals 15 residues. V lost 2 bases and J lost 8; bases outside the gene matches: 7. Germline lookup yields CDR1 KGHSH and CDR2 LQKENI. CDR3 nucleotides: TGTGCCAGCTCACCAAAGCGGCTAGCGGGACATGAGCAGTTCTTC. As protein: CASSPKRLAGHEQFF.

The chain joins TRBV5-4 to TRBJ2-2; 9 nucleotides line up with TRBD2. Per germline, CDR1 SGHNT and CDR2 YYREEE (reference sequence). The CDR3 is made up of 16 amino acids. With V trimmed by 0 bases and J by 5 bases, 5 bases remained unmatched. The CDR3 loop is CASSLELAGGTGELFF. The CDR3 DNA sequence: TGTGCCAGCAGCTTGGAACTAGCGGGTGGTACCGGGGAGCTGTTTTTT.

V is TRBV5-1 and J is TRBJ2-2; possibly TRBD1 for D (6 bases). V was shortened by 0 bases and J by 8 bases, with 14 bases between the two germline ends. CDR3 size: 15 residues. The germline V gene encodes CDR1 SGHRS and CDR2 YFSETQ. CDR3 sequence: CASSLEQGPTGELFF. CDR3 coding DNA: TGCGCCAGCAGCTTGGAACAGGGCCCGACAGGGGAGCTGTTTTTT.

This chain links TRBV27 with TRBJ1-5; D not resolved. From germline, CDR1 is MNHEY and CDR2 SMNVEV (reference sequence). Trimming took off 5 bases at V and 15 bases at J, with 20 bases between the two ends. The CDR3 is 13 amino acids. The CDR3 nucleotides are TGTGCCAGCAGTGCCGACCCCACTAATCGTCGGCATTTT. It encodes CASSADPTNRRHF.